Sequencing of this T cell receptor (beta chain) was carried out in a study of monozygotic twins with inflammatory bowel disease. Findings and limits, study-wide: Researchers report that IBD patients shared fewer clonotypes with others than healthy twins, especially amid disease activity.

TCRdb reprocessed the 5' RACE reads and keeps a single row for each CDR3 protein, giving no DNA. The data show about 450,000 distinct CDR3 sequences, and the top ten clones hold 2% to 3%. In the case of this clonotype: Its antigen remains unidentified.

The germline CDR1 and CDR2 sequences are SGHDT and YYEEEE. CDR3 size: 18 residues. Material for sequencing was blood. This clonotype originated in a human donor with ulcerative colitis or Crohn's disease, or a healthy co-twin of an affected twin (not recorded which). The genes are TRBV5-6 and TRBJ2-1; no DNA is available, so the TRBD2 call from TCRdb remains unchecked. CDR3 amino acids: CASSPQVAGGRGYNEQFF.